The clone carrying this T cell receptor beta chain has more than one count but fewer than ten. Its antigen is still unknown. This specimen comes from a study of beta chain features in type 1 diabetes. General study results and limits: Shortening that was moderate but significant affected the TCRB CDR3s of Type 1 diabetes patients in all four CD4+ subsets. There was a possibility that cDNA sequencing over-represented cells with high TCR expression.

After removal of 1 base from V and 1 base from J, the junction contained 4 bases not matched to a gene. CDR1 and CDR2 (germline): MGHRA, YSYEKL. The length of the CDR3 is 16 residues. Every isolated RNA sample was fully reverse transcribed, so sequencing captured expressed TCRB transcripts. Repertoires were generated with immunoSEQ multiplex PCR, while TCRdb's copy carries only in-frame clones and drops some. The table records hundreds of thousands of clones, around a sixth of them present only once. This receptor was identified in a man younger than 35 in good health. Sequenced material: naive CD4+ T cells from blood. The chain carries TRBV4-1 and TRBJ2-1; 7 bases are shared with TRBD1. This CDR3 is CASSQAGRGSYNEQFF. The CDR3 DNA reads as TGCGCCAGCAGCCAAGCTGGCAGGGGGTCCTACAATGAGCAGTTCTTC.